This TCR beta chain emerged from a study of regulatory T cells in long-lasting Graves disease. About the study: A definition of persistent Graves' disease required over 5 years of antithyroid drugs plus positive TSH receptor antibodies. Study-level results: There was favoring of TRBV28, TRBJ1-2 and TRBJ2-5 in persistent disease. Persistent cases of Graves' showed reduced TCR diversity relative to newly diagnosed patients.

This clonotype has ten or more counts. Its target is not known. As for time point: persistent/refractory GD, antithyroid drugs over 5 years with positive TRAb. Extracted RNA from PBMCs served as the source of the TCR library. From each patient, roughly 9 milliliters of peripheral blood was drawn and collected into an EDTA anticoagulant tube. Arm-PCR of CDR3 regions and iRepertoire HTBI primers were used to build TCR beta libraries. TCRdb re-called the multiplex PCR reads with MiXCR, one entry per CDR3 protein. The sample carries around 510,000 distinct CDR3 sequences, around 21% recorded once. Trimming took 2 bases from V and 7 from J, leaving 9 bases between them. Germline values: CDR1 MDHEN, CDR2 SYDVKM. CDR3 size: 12 residues.

The chain links TRBV28 to TRBJ2-7, with D maybe TRBD2 (6 bases). The source was peripheral blood mononuclear cells (PBMCs), collected when the disease was refractory, from a patient treated with antithyroid drugs. The sequence came from a female donor with Graves disease. CDR3 nucleotide sequence: TGTGCCAGCAGTTTACTAGGAGGGGAGCAGTACTTC. Translating gives CASSLLGGEQYF. The entire variable domain, with the rest obtained from reference TRBV28 and TRBJ2-7, is as follows: DVKVTQSSRYLVKRTGEKVFLECVQDMDHENMFWYRQDPGLGLRLIYFSYDVKMKEKGDIPEGYSVSREKKERFSLILESASTNQTSMYLCASSLLGGEQYFGPGTRLTVT.